One sample yielded the 24 T cell receptor beta chains listed below, sequenced in a study of T cells in Graves' hyperthyroidism and ophthalmopathy. Regions amplified from RNA transcripts were the TCR beta CDR3 regions. Using the HTBI primer set, a first-round RT-PCR was run on the TCR CDR3. One entry per CDR3 protein, called by TCRdb with MiXCR from the multiplex PCR reads. The data show more than 500,000 distinct CDR3 sequences, with roughly 15% seen just once and less than 4.5% held by the top ten. The sequencing input was blood. The receptor source for this set is a woman aged 25 to 39 with Graves' hyperthyroidism.

This clonotype was found many times. The chain uses TRBV30 and TRBJ1-4; D gene uncertain. Trimming took off 3 bases at V and 8 bases at J, with 7 bases between the two ends. Per germline, CDR1 GTSNPN and CDR2 SVGIG (reference sequence). There are 11 residues in the CDR3. CDR3 protein: CAWSPQEKLFF. CDR3 coding DNA: TGTGCCTGGAGCCCGCAAGAAAAACTGTTTTTT.

The genes are TRBV30 and TRBJ2-1; a weak D match, TRBD1 (6 bases). CDR1 GTSNPN and CDR2 SVGIG come from the germline V gene (reference sequence). CDR3 length equals 14 residues. Trimming removed 0 bases at V and 2 bases at J, with 8 bases between. CDR3 in amino acids: CAWSVGGPYNEQFF. As DNA, the CDR3 is TGTGCCTGGAGTGTAGGGGGTCCCTACAATGAGCAGTTCTTC.

This clonotype was found a few times. This chain uses TRBV5-1 with TRBJ2-7; TRBD1 matches 12 bases. Germline CDR1 and CDR2: SGHRS and YFSETQ. CDR3 size: 15 residues. With V trimmed by 0 bases and J by 8 bases, 6 bases remained unmatched. The CDR3 loop reads CASSLGGTGGEQQYF. The CDR3 DNA reads as TGCGCCAGCAGCTTGGGAGGGACAGGGGGCGAACAGCAGTACTTC.

This clonotype was detected a few times. The genes are TRBV3-1 and TRBJ2-3; D may be TRBD2 (5 bases). The ends were cut back, 5 bases at V and 10 bases at J, with 16 bases in the middle. CDR1 is LGHDT and CDR2 is YNNKEL in the germline V gene (reference sequence). This CDR3 has 13 residues. This chain's CDR3 is CASSLWTQSPQYF. In DNA form, the CDR3 reads TGTGCCAGCAGCTTATGGACTCAGTCGCCGCAGTATTTT.

This clonotype was counted at least ten times. This rearrangement joins TRBV6-2 or TRBV6-3 to TRBJ2-1; 8 bases map to TRBD2. V was pared by 8 bases and J by 5 bases, with 11 bases of the junction left unmatched. Germline CDR1 reads MNHEY; CDR2 reads SVGEGT. The CDR3 runs to 15 residues. DNA of the CDR3: TGTGCCAGCTCCAGCGGGAGCGGGGGAGACAATGAGCAGTTCTTC. It encodes CASSSGSGGDNEQFF.

Details on this clonotype: A read error may be the cause here, since a much bigger clone is one base away. V is TRBV5-1 and J is TRBJ2-7, with 9 bases lining up with TRBD2. CDR1 and CDR2 from the germline V gene are SGHRS and YFSETQ. The CDR3 sequence is 16 residues long. The CDR3 reads CASSLRAGGIGYGQYF. CDR3 nucleotides: TGCGCCAGCAGCCTGCGAGCGGGAGGAATAGGTTACGGGCAGTACTTC.

This clonotype was recorded at least ten times. The chain couples TRBV30 to TRBJ1-6; D gene ambiguous. The CDR3 spans 14 residues. Germline V CDR1 and CDR2: GTSNPN, SVGIG (reference sequence). Trimming shortened V by 2 bases and J by 6 bases, and 11 bases separated the two germline ends. Written as DNA, the CDR3 is TGTGCCTGGAGTCCGACGAAGGGTAATTCACCCCTCCACTTT. This sequence encodes CAWSPTKGNSPLHF.

This clonotype was observed many times. A read error may account for a junction end that differs from germline. This chain joins TRBV5-1 and TRBJ2-5; D unclear. Germline CDR1 and CDR2: SGHRS and YFSETQ. This CDR3 has 14 amino acids. CDR3 sequence (DNA): TGTGCCAGCAGTTTAGGCGGTTCCCAAGAGACCCAGTACTTC. It yields the protein CASSLGGSQETQYF.

Many counts were recorded for this clonotype. The chain joins TRBV30 to TRBJ2-1, with 8 bases that match TRBD2. The germline V gene has CDR1 GTSNPN and CDR2 SVGIG (reference sequence). This CDR3 has 13 amino acids. V lost 2 bases to trimming and J lost 5 bases; unmatched junction nucleotides: 2. Written as DNA, the CDR3 is TGTGCCTGGAGTCAACTAGCGGACAATGAGCAGTTCTTC. It encodes CAWSQLADNEQFF.

This clonotype was counted at least ten times. In DNA, the CDR3 is TGCAGTGCTAGAGACCGGACAGGGGATTGGTACGAGCAGTACTTC. Translated: CSARDRTGDWYEQYF. The chain employs TRBV20-1 and TRBJ2-7; 9 positions match TRBD1. This CDR3 contains 15 residues. In germline, CDR1 is DFQATT, CDR2 SNEGSKA (reference sequence). Trimming cost V 0 bases and J 4 bases; bases outside gene matches: 7.

A note on this clonotype: A clone one base away is much larger, so this may be a read error. The chain joins TRBV28 to TRBJ1-1; D remains unclear. The CDR3 consists of 8 residues. In germline, CDR1 is MDHEN, CDR2 SYDVKM. The CDR3 region is CARAEALF. DNA for the CDR3: TGTGCCCGGGCTGAAGCTCTCTTT.

There are many counts of this clonotype. The genes are TRBV12-3 or TRBV12-4 and TRBJ2-3, with D maybe TRBD2 (7 bases). V was trimmed by 8 bases and J by 2 bases, leaving 11 bases between them. CDR3 length: 13 residues. CDR3 sequence reads: CASGGGATDTQYF. DNA of the CDR3: TGTGCCAGCGGGGGGGGGGCCACAGATACGCAGTATTTT.

In its sample, this clonotype was seen many times. The J gene is TRBJ2-7, the V gene TRBV2; possibly TRBD1 for D (6 bases). This CDR3 is built from 14 residues. Trimming shortened V by 6 bases and J by 2 bases, and 14 bases separated the two germline ends. Germline V gives CDR1 SNHLY, CDR2 FYNNEI. CDR3 DNA sequence: TGTGCCAGCAGGAAATGGGACACCACCTACGAGCAGTACTTC. This gives the protein CASRKWDTTYEQYF.

The chain carries TRBV7-9 and TRBJ1-1; D is perhaps TRBD1 (5 bases). Germline V gene sequence: CDR1 SEHNR, CDR2 FQNEAQ (reference sequence). The CDR3 covers 16 residues. Trimming removed 1 base from V and 2 bases from J, with 14 bases in between. The CDR3 region has the DNA TGTGCCAGCAGCTTAGGCATGACCGGGGGAAACACTGAAGCTTTCTTT. Translating it yields CASSLGMTGGNTEAFF. The whole variable domain, remainder taken from reference TRBV7-9 and TRBJ1-1, is DTGVSQNPRHKITKRGQNVTFRCDPISEHNRLYWYRQTLGQGPEFLTYFQNEAQLEKSRLLSDRFSAERPKGSFSTLEIQRTEQGDSAMYLCASSLGMTGGNTEAFFGQGTRLTVV.

The genes are TRBV13 and TRBJ2-7; D is uncertain. V lost 5 bases and J lost 8, with 22 bases in between. Germline CDR1 is PRHDT and CDR2 is FYEKMQ (reference sequence). There are 15 residues in the CDR3. CDR3 DNA sequence: TGTGCCAGCAGCGTTAGAACACGAGGTCACGATAAGCAGTACTTC. Translated, it gives CASSVRTRGHDKQYF.

In this sample, this clonotype turned up a few times. The CDR3 reads CASSSDRGRGPIWGYTF. The CDR3 coding sequence is TGTGCCAGCAGCAGCGACAGGGGGCGAGGCCCGATTTGGGGCTACACCTTC. The chain links TRBV7-8 to TRBJ1-2, with 10 nucleotides matching TRBD1. The germline gives CDR1 SGHVS, CDR2 FQNEAQ. V shed 5 bases and J 8 bases; nucleotides not matched to a gene: 17. The CDR3 loop spans 17 amino acids.

At least ten counts were recorded for this clonotype. This rearrangement joins TRBV6-4 to TRBJ1-1; the match to TRBD1 covers 8 bases. Looked up from germline, CDR1 is MRHNA and CDR2 is SNTAGT. CDR3 length: 14 residues. V gave up 6 bases and J gave up 2 bases; unmatched junction bases: 5. This CDR3 is CASRMTGDNTEAFF. CDR3 coding DNA: TGTGCCAGCAGAATGACAGGGGATAACACTGAAGCTTTCTTT.

A few counts support this clonotype. CDR3 region: CASSDGSSTDTQYF. The CDR3 DNA sequence: TGTGCCAGCAGTGACGGGTCTAGCACAGATACGCAGTATTTT. The V gene is TRBV2, the J gene TRBJ2-3; D not certain. Per germline, CDR1 SNHLY and CDR2 FYNNEI. The CDR3 contains 14 residues. V was cut by 3 bases and J by 0 bases, with 7 bases left in between.

This clonotype was seen at least ten times. The chain uses TRBV20-1 and TRBJ1-1, with 7 nucleotides matching TRBD1. The CDR3 is 14 amino acids. Germline CDR1 DFQATT, CDR2 SNEGSKA (reference sequence). J lost 7 bases, V lost 4 bases, and 12 bases had no gene match. CDR3 bases: TGCAGTGCTACCCCGGGAGGGGGCGCGATTGAAGCTTTCTTT. Translated: CSATPGGGAIEAFF.

This clonotype was seen at least ten times. The V call is TRBV6-1, the J call TRBJ2-5, with D tentatively TRBD1 (6 bases). The CDR3 spans 12 residues. V gave up 6 bases and J gave up 5 bases, with 10 bases separating them. Germline V gene data show CDR1 as MNHNS and CDR2 as SASEGT. CDR3 nucleotides: TGTGCCAGCAGGGGGGCTGGGGAGACCCAGTACTTC. This gives the protein CASRGAGETQYF.

This clonotype was picked up a small number of times. The chain carries TRBV18 and TRBJ2-7; TRBD2 agrees at 7 bases. Germline CDR1 is KGHSH and CDR2 is LQKENI. Trimming removed 6 bases from V and 9 bases from J; junction bases left unmatched: 11. The length of the CDR3 is 13 residues. The CDR3 is CASSHREDFGQYF. The CDR3 DNA follows: TGTGCCAGCTCCCACCGGGAGGACTTCGGGCAGTACTTC.

The rearrangement links TRBV6-6 to TRBJ2-6; D perhaps matches TRBD1 (6 bases). The CDR3 sequence is 16 residues long. CDR1 and CDR2 from the germline V gene are MNHNY and SVGAGI (reference sequence). V dropped 0 bases and J dropped 3 bases, with 9 bases sitting between them. This chain's CDR3 is CASSYSTGGGANVLTF. The CDR3 region has the DNA TGTGCCAGCAGTTACTCGACAGGCGGTGGGGCCAACGTCCTGACTTTC.

The genes are TRBV5-1 and TRBJ2-5; D unclear. The CDR3 contains 16 residues. Germline V gene sequence: CDR1 SGHRS, CDR2 YFSETQ. The germline V and J ends were trimmed by 4 bases and 5 bases, with 21 bases remaining between them. CDR3 in DNA: TGCGCCAGCAGCCTCCAGACACCGAAGGTGGGGGAGACCCAGTACTTC. It encodes CASSLQTPKVGETQYF.

This clonotype has a handful of counts. V and J are TRBV18 and TRBJ2-7, with 11 positions matching TRBD1. Looked up from germline, CDR1 is KGHSH and CDR2 is LQKENI. This CDR3 is 15 amino acids long. Trimming took 6 bases from V and 4 from J; bases not matched to a gene: 8. The CDR3 loop is CASSETGTGGYEQYF. The CDR3 nucleotides read TGTGCCAGCTCGGAGACCGGGACAGGGGGGTACGAGCAGTACTTC.